This entry concerns a single TCR beta chain. These data come from a study of blood T cell repertoires in COVID-19. Overall study context: Samples taken during acute and convalescent COVID-19 were collected in the United States, Italy and Spain.

This table comes from immunoSEQ multiplex PCR, and its TCRdb copy is limited to in-frame clones, with some not included. Of 80,000 to 90,000 clones listed, about four fifths are singletons. The sequence was obtained from a woman aged 80 or older with acute or convalescent COVID-19. Sequenced: peripheral blood.

The CDR3 spells CASSLNRGNYGYTF. The CDR3 bases are TGTGCCAGCAGTTTAAACAGGGGCAACTATGGCTACACCTTC. The chain employs TRBV28 and TRBJ1-2; TRBD1 agrees at 7 bases. V was pared by 2 bases and J by 2 bases, with 2 bases of the junction left unmatched. In germline, CDR1 is MDHEN, CDR2 SYDVKM. The CDR3 has 14 residues.